This entry lists 8 T cell receptor beta chains sequenced from one sample in a study of blood T cell repertoires in COVID-19 (dated by TCRdb to the early 2020s). Library preparation used the immunoSEQ multiplex PCR assay. TCRdb retrieved this table from immuneACCESS and kept in-frame rearrangements only. Not all clones are present; in checked studies, unresolved V genes account for under half, and no reason is known for the remainder. The sample records more than 150,000 clones, roughly 76% of which are singletons. The ten largest clones add up to less than 15% of the sample. The specimen sequenced was peripheral blood. These receptors were collected from a woman of 80 years or more with COVID-19, enrolled during active disease.

V is TRBV9 and J is TRBJ1-1; D is perhaps TRBD1 (5 bases). Germline assignment: CDR1 SGDLS and CDR2 YYNGEE. V dropped 4 bases and J dropped 1 base, with 17 bases sitting between them. This CDR3 is 16 amino acids long. The CDR3 reads CASSSGRRGTNTEAFF. CDR3 in DNA: TGTGCCAGCAGCTCAGGAAGGAGGGGCACGAACACTGAAGCTTTCTTT.

The rearrangement links TRBV6-1 to TRBJ2-7; TRBD2 matches at 10 bases. Looked up from germline, CDR1 is MNHNS and CDR2 is SASEGT. There are 16 residues in the CDR3. V trimming: 0 bases; J trimming: 3 bases; junction bases outside the gene matches: 5. Here the CDR3 DNA reads TGTGCCAGCAGTGAAGCGCAATTAGCGGGGGGCTACGAGCAGTACTTC. Translated, it gives CASSEAQLAGGYEQYF.

The chain uses TRBV29-1 and TRBJ2-7, with 7 bases matching TRBD2. The CDR3 totals 11 residues. Germline values: CDR1 SQVTM, CDR2 ANQGSEA. V was pared by 6 bases and J by 4 bases, with 3 bases of the junction left unmatched. CDR3 sequence: CSVQGGYEQYF. The CDR3 coding sequence is TGCAGCGTGCAGGGAGGGTACGAGCAGTACTTC.

V and J are TRBV2 and TRBJ1-2; a weak D match, TRBD1 (5 bases). Germline assignment: CDR1 SNHLY and CDR2 FYNNEI. This CDR3 is built from 14 residues. V was pared by 8 bases and J by 1 base, with 14 bases between. CDR3 bases: TGTGCCAGCTTGGGCAGGGCGAATAACTATGGCTACACCTTC. Protein sequence: CASLGRANNYGYTF.

This clone was counted at least ten times. The V call is TRBV7-2, the J call TRBJ1-2; a possible D gene is TRBD1 (6 bases). Germline V gives CDR1 SGHTA, CDR2 FQGNSA. Deletions cut 3 bases from V and 3 bases from J, with 11 bases between. CDR3 size: 14 residues. CDR3 region: CASSLDSSYYGYTF. CDR3 DNA: TGTGCCAGCAGCTTGGACAGTTCCTACTATGGCTACACCTTC.

This clone was seen a handful of times. This chain uses TRBV29-1 with TRBJ2-5; D may be TRBD2 (5 bases). The CDR3 has 14 residues. Germline V lookup: CDR1 SQVTM, CDR2 ANQGSEA. The V and J ends lost 3 bases and 5 bases respectively, with 16 bases between them. CDR3 nucleotides: TGCAGCGTTGAGCCGGAGGAGGCCCAGGAGACCCAGTACTTC. Its translation is CSVEPEEAQETQYF.

This clone was counted ten times or more. The V and J genes are TRBV6-1 and TRBJ1-2; 9 nucleotides align to TRBD1. The V gene end was trimmed by 0 bases and the J gene end by 5 bases; junction bases not matched to a gene: 7. Germline CDR1 is MNHNS and CDR2 is SASEGT. The CDR3 extends over 16 amino acids. CDR3 region: CASSEAPTGGLYGYTF. The CDR3 DNA is TGTGCCAGCAGTGAAGCCCCGACAGGGGGACTTTATGGCTACACCTTC.

This clone was observed a single time. The chain links TRBV5-1 to TRBJ2-1; 8 bases are a match to TRBD1. The V gene end was trimmed by 4 bases and the J gene end by 7 bases; junction bases not matched to a gene: 7. The CDR3 runs 14 residues. Germline CDR1 is SGHRS and CDR2 is YFSETQ. The CDR3 coding sequence is TGCGCCAGCAGCCCTCGACAGGGGAAGAATGAGCAGTTCTTC. Translation gives CASSPRQGKNEQFF.